The rows below give T cell receptor beta chains drawn from one sample of a study of blood T cell repertoires in COVID-19. The assay was immunoSEQ multiplex PCR, and TCRdb's table has in-frame clones only and misses some. The sample records approximately 250,000 clones, approximately 89% being singletons. The sample consisted of peripheral blood. All receptors derive from a man aged 40-49 years with active or convalescent COVID-19. Each CDR3 is given with its conserved first and last residue. The order of the fields is V gene, D gene, J gene, CDR3 length, CDR3 protein, CDR3 DNA. The D gene is left open where the match is weak.

TRBV27	.	TRBJ1-1	14	CASSSGEKITEAFF	TGTGCCAGCAGTTCCGGGGAAAAGATCACTGAAGCTTTCTTT
TRBV27	.	TRBJ2-5	14	CASSLRGSQETQYF	TGTGCCAGCAGCCTACGAGGGAGCCAAGAGACCCAGTACTTC
TRBV6-1	.	TRBJ1-1	13	CASSDADRNEAFF	TGTGCCAGCAGTGACGCAGACAGGAATGAAGCTTTCTTT
TRBV11-3	TRBD2	TRBJ2-1	16	CASSQGGTSGSNEQFF	TGTGCCAGCAGCCAGGGCGGGACTAGCGGGAGTAATGAGCAGTTCTTC
TRBV7-9	.	TRBJ2-7	11	CASSTGNEQYF	TGTGCCAGCAGCACAGGGAACGAGCAGTACTTC
TRBV18	.	TRBJ1-3	17	CASSPVLSGATGNTIYF	TGTGCCAGCTCACCCGTCCTGAGCGGGGCGACGGGAAACACCATATATTTT
TRBV27	.	TRBJ1-5	16	CASSFVKSGNNQPQHF	TGTGCCAGCAGTTTTGTTAAGTCAGGAAACAATCAGCCCCAGCATTTT
TRBV30	TRBD1	TRBJ1-4	13	CAWNPGQGSQLFF	TGTGCCTGGAACCCGGGACAGGGGTCTCAACTGTTTTTT
TRBV10-3	.	TRBJ2-1	19	CAISESGGLLARGYNEQFF	TGTGCCATCAGTGAGTCCGGTGGTTTACTAGCTAGGGGTTACAATGAGCAGTTCTTC
TRBV5-1	TRBD2	TRBJ2-5	18	CASRPGLAGVPPQETQYF	TGCGCCAGCAGACCGGGACTAGCGGGGGTCCCTCCGCAAGAGACCCAGTACTTC
TRBV5-1	.	TRBJ2-2	14	CASSYDTGAGELFF	TGCGCCAGCAGCTACGACACCGGTGCCGGGGAGCTGTTTTTT
TRBV19	TRBD2	TRBJ2-7	17	CASSIDIGAGNSYEQYF	TGTGCCAGTAGTATCGATATCGGAGCGGGGAACTCCTACGAGCAGTACTTC
TRBV6-5	TRBD1	TRBJ1-6	14	CASRMDRGNSPLHF	TGTGCCAGCAGGATGGACAGGGGGAATTCACCCCTCCACTTT
TRBV19	.	TRBJ1-1	14	CASTGTGFNTEAFF	TGTGCCAGTACCGGAACGGGGTTTAACACTGAAGCTTTCTTT